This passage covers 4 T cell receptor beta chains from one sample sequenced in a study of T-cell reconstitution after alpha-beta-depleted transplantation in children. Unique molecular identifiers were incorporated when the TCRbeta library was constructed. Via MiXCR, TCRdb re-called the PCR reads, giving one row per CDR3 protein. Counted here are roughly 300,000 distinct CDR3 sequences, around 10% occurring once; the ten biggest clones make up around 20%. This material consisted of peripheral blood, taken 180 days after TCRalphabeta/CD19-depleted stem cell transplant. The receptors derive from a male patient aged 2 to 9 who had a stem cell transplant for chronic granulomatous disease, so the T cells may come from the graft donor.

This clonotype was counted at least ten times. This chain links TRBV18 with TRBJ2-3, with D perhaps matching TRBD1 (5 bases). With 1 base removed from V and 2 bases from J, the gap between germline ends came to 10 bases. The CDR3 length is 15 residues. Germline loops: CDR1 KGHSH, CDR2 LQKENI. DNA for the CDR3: TGTGCCAGCTCACCACGGCAGGGCTACACAGATACGCAGTATTTT. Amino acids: CASSPRQGYTDTQYF.

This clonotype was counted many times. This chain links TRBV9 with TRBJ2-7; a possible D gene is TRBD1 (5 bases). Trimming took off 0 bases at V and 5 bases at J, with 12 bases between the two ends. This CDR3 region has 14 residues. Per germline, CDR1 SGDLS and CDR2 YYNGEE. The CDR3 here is CASSVGSGFHEQYF. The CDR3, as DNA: TGTGCCAGCAGCGTAGGATCAGGGTTTCACGAGCAGTACTTC. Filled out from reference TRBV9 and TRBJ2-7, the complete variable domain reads DSGVTQTPKHLITATGQRVTLRCSPRSGDLSVYWYQQSLDQGLQFLIQYYNGEERAKGNILERFSAQQFPDLHSELNLSSLELGDSALYFCASSVGSGFHEQYFGPGTRLTVT.

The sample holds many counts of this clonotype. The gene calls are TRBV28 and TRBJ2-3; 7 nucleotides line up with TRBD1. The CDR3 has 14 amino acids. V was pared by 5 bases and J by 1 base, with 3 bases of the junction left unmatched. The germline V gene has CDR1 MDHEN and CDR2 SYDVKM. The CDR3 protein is CASSRDSGTDTQYF. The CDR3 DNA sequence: TGTGCCAGCAGTAGGGACAGCGGCACAGATACGCAGTATTTT. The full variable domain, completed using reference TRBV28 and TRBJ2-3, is DVKVTQSSRYLVKRTGEKVFLECVQDMDHENMFWYRQDPGLGLRLIYFSYDVKMKEKGDIPEGYSVSREKKERFSLILESASTNQTSMYLCASSRDSGTDTQYFGPGTRLTVL.

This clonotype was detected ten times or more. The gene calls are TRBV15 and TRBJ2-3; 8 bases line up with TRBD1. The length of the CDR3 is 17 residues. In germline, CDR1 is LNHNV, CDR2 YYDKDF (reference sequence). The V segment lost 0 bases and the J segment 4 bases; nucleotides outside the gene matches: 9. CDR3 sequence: CATSRDNSGGPSDTQYF. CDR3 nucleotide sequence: TGTGCCACCAGCAGAGATAATTCAGGGGGCCCGTCAGATACGCAGTATTTT.